Listed below are T cell receptor beta chains from one sample, sequenced in a study of memory CD4+ T cells and cytomegalovirus serostatus. The table came from immunoSEQ multiplex PCR; TCRdb's copy has only in-frame clones and leaves some out. The data contain about 52,000 clones, about 83% of them singletons. Sequencing was performed on memory CD4+ T cells from blood. The receptors here all came from an adult in good health and CMV-seropositive. CDR3s include the opening cysteine and the closing phenylalanine or tryptophan. A D gene is named only where the DNA matches it firmly. Expanded clones are given a class, and other clones once, few, many or no size at all.

TRBD1	TRBJ1-2	TRBV2	.	CASSESPGQGGGYTF	TGTGCCAGCAGTGAAAGCCCGGGGCAGGGGGGTGGCTACACCTTC
TRBD2	TRBJ2-3	TRBV25-1	.	CASSPFGLAGDTDTQYF	TGTGCCAGCAGTCCGTTTGGACTAGCGGGAGACACAGATACGCAGTATTTT
TRBD1	TRBJ2-2	TRBV18	.	CASSPGTGNTGELFF	TGTGCCAGCTCTCCCGGGACAGGGAACACCGGGGAGCTGTTTTTT
TRBD2	TRBJ2-3	TRBV5-4	.	CASSTKSGSKDTQYF	TGTGCCAGCAGCACGAAAAGCGGGAGTAAGGATACGCAGTATTTT
TRBD2	TRBJ2-7	TRBV28	once	CASSTQLGLAGEQYF	TGTGCCAGCAGTACTCAACTGGGACTAGCGGGCGAGCAGTACTTC
.	TRBJ2-7	TRBV27	.	CASSLIGGPYEQYF	TGTGCCAGCAGTTTAATTGGGGGACCCTACGAGCAGTACTTC
.	TRBJ1-1	TRBV18	.	CASSPQRGSGGTEAFF	TGTGCCAGCTCACCCCAACGGGGATCTGGAGGGACTGAAGCTTTCTTT
TRBD1	TRBJ2-5	TRBV20-1	.	CSTDRAGAQYF	TGCAGCACAGACAGGGCAGGGGCCCAGTACTTC
TRBD1	TRBJ2-7	TRBV25-1	.	CASSEWKTGGPEQYF	TGTGCCAGCAGTGAATGGAAGACAGGGGGCCCCGAGCAGTACTTC
.	TRBJ1-3	TRBV28	few	CASSSPGYGNTIYF	TGTGCCAGCAGTTCCCCCGGCTACGGAAACACCATATATTTT
TRBD2	TRBJ2-3	TRBV7-9	.	CASSQWTGTSGKTDTQYF	TGTGCCAGCAGCCAGTGGACAGGCACTAGCGGGAAAACAGATACGCAGTATTTT
TRBD1	TRBJ1-2	TRBV2	few	CASISVPDRGPYTF	TGTGCCAGCATTTCCGTCCCGGACAGGGGCCCCTACACCTTC
.	TRBJ1-1	TRBV25-1	few	CASSEREGNTEAFF	TGTGCCAGCAGTGAAAGGGAGGGAAACACTGAAGCTTTCTTT
.	TRBJ2-7	TRBV29-1	once	CSARDPYEQYF	TGCAGCGCCCGGGACCCCTACGAGCAGTACTTC
.	TRBJ1-5	TRBV4-3	.	CASSQGGGPQHF	TGCGCCAGCAGCCAAGGGGGGGGGCCCCAGCATTTT
.	TRBJ1-3	TRBV6-6	.	CAIAQGAGNTIYF	TGTGCCATCGCCCAGGGTGCTGGAAACACCATATATTTT
.	TRBJ2-1	TRBV2	few	CASSEIWLKNEQFF	TGTGCCAGCAGTGAAATATGGTTGAAGAATGAGCAGTTCTTC
.	TRBJ2-2	TRBV7-9	.	CASRPQGRGRGGELFF	TGTGCCAGCAGACCCCAGGGGAGGGGGCGAGGCGGGGAGCTGTTTTTT
.	TRBJ2-6	TRBV15	.	CATSRVISGANVLTF	TGTGCCACCAGCAGAGTGATCTCTGGGGCCAACGTCCTGACTTTC
.	TRBJ1-6	TRBV18	.	CASSPSGGADSPLHF	TGTGCCAGCTCACCAAGTGGGGGCGCAGATTCACCCCTCCACTTT
TRBD1	TRBJ2-2	TRBV18	.	CASSPAVTGTGAGELFF	TGTGCCAGCTCACCAGCTGTCACCGGGACAGGGGCCGGGGAGCTGTTTTTT
.	TRBJ1-2	TRBV14	.	CASSQGGRAVNYGYTF	TGTGCCAGCAGCCAAGGGGGAAGGGCGGTAAACTATGGCTACACCTTC
.	TRBJ2-3	TRBV12-5	.	CASGLDPVPARDTQYF	TGTGCTAGTGGTTTGGACCCAGTCCCCGCGCGGGATACGCAGTATTTT
.	TRBJ2-2	TRBV4-1	.	CASSQRAGSGELFF	TGCGCCAGCAGCCAGAGAGCAGGGTCCGGGGAGCTGTTTTTT
.	TRBJ1-1	TRBV6-5	.	CASRRPDTEAFF	TGTGCCAGCAGGAGACCTGACACTGAAGCTTTCTTT
TRBD1	TRBJ1-1	TRBV18	.	CASSPRAGTVILNTEAFF	TGTGCCAGCTCACCGCGTGCCGGGACAGTAATCCTGAACACTGAAGCTTTCTTT
.	TRBJ2-7	TRBV28	.	CASSHRYEQYF	TGTGCCAGCAGTCATCGGTACGAGCAGTACTTC
TRBD1	TRBJ2-7	TRBV28	few	CATHRDRAYEQYF	TGTGCCACTCACCGGGACAGGGCCTACGAGCAGTACTTC
TRBD1	TRBJ2-7	TRBV18	.	CASSPGDRGYEQYF	TGTGCCAGCTCACCGGGGGACAGGGGGTACGAGCAGTACTTC
.	TRBJ1-2	TRBV7-9	.	CASRPEGRRSYGYTF	TGTGCCAGCCGTCCGGAGGGCAGGAGGAGCTATGGCTACACCTTC
TRBD1	TRBJ1-5	TRBV28	.	CASRRQTGAYSNQPQHF	TGTGCCAGCAGACGACAGACAGGGGCGTATAGCAATCAGCCCCAGCATTTT
.	TRBJ1-1	TRBV2	.	CASSEGGYTEAFF	TGTGCCAGCAGTGAGGGGGGTTACACTGAAGCTTTCTTT
TRBD1	TRBJ1-5	TRBV15	.	CATSSRDRGRTSNQPQHF	TGTGCCACCAGCTCCCGGGACAGGGGGAGAACTAGCAATCAGCCCCAGCATTTT
TRBD1	TRBJ2-3	TRBV28	.	CASSVQGRDTQYF	TGTGCCAGCAGCGTACAGGGGAGAGATACGCAGTATTTT
TRBD1	TRBJ1-4	TRBV6-6	.	CASSPGQNNEKLFF	TGTGCCAGCAGCCCGGGACAGAATAATGAAAAACTGTTTTTT
TRBD1	TRBJ2-7	TRBV18	.	CASSPQDRAGEQYF	TGTGCCAGCTCACCGCAGGACAGGGCAGGCGAGCAGTACTTC
.	TRBJ2-6	TRBV5-5	.	CASSLNVGSSGANVLTF	TGTGCCAGCAGCTTGAATGTGGGGAGCTCTGGGGCCAACGTCCTGACTTTC
.	TRBJ1-1	TRBV30	.	CAWSSGYNTEAFF	TGTGCCTGGAGTAGTGGTTACAACACTGAAGCTTTCTTT
.	TRBJ1-5	TRBV14	.	CASSQDPLVPQHF	TGTGCCAGCAGCCAAGATCCGCTGGTGCCCCAGCATTTT
TRBD1	TRBJ1-3	TRBV11-1	.	CASSSDRENTIYF	TGTGCCAGCAGCTCGGACAGGGAGAACACCATATATTTT
.	TRBJ1-2	TRBV30	.	CAWSDGLYGYTF	TGTGCCTGGAGCGACGGACTCTATGGCTACACCTTC
.	TRBJ1-1	TRBV7-2	.	CASSSAGWNTEAFF	TGTGCCAGCTCATCAGCGGGGTGGAACACTGAAGCTTTCTTT
.	TRBJ1-1	TRBV18	.	CASSRIRDKGEAFF	TGTGCCAGCTCACGAATCCGGGATAAGGGTGAAGCTTTCTTT
TRBD1	TRBJ2-1	TRBV7-9	.	CASSRQGGSYNEQFF	TGTGCCAGCAGTAGACAGGGCGGGTCCTACAATGAGCAGTTCTTC
.	TRBJ2-5	TRBV7-9	.	CASSFKRGWETQYF	TGTGCCAGCAGCTTCAAACGGGGCTGGGAGACCCAGTACTTC
TRBD2	TRBJ2-1	TRBV5-8	.	CASSRMRLAGGWSSYNEQFF	TGTGCCAGCAGCCGAATGCGACTAGCGGGGGGGTGGAGCTCCTACAATGAGCAGTTCTTC
.	TRBJ2-3	TRBV9	.	CASSVTSTDTQYF	TGTGCCAGCAGCGTGACTAGCACAGATACGCAGTATTTT
.	TRBJ2-1	TRBV5-6	.	CASSLLGPYKDEQFF	TGTGCCAGCAGCCTCTTAGGGCCATATAAGGATGAGCAGTTCTTC
.	TRBJ2-2	TRBV15	.	CATSRVRAGELFF	TGTGCCACCAGCAGAGTGAGGGCCGGGGAGCTGTTTTTT
TRBD1	TRBJ1-2	TRBV6-5	.	CASSYPTGAFYGYTF	TGTGCCAGCAGTTACCCTACAGGGGCCTTCTATGGCTACACCTTC
TRBD2	TRBJ2-3	TRBV18	.	CASSPSSGRADTQYF	TGTGCCAGCTCACCCTCGAGCGGGAGGGCAGATACGCAGTATTTT